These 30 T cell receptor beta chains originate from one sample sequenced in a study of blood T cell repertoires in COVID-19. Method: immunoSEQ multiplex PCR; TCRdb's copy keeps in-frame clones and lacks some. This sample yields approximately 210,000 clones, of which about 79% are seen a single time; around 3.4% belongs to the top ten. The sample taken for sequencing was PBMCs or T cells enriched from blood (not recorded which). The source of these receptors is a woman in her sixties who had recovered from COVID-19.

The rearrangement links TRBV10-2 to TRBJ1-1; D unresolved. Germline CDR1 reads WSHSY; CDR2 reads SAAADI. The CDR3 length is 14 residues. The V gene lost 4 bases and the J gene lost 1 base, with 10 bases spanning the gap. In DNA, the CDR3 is TGCGCCAGCAGTGGAGGGCCGGGGAACACTGAAGCTTTCTTT. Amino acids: CASSGGPGNTEAFF.

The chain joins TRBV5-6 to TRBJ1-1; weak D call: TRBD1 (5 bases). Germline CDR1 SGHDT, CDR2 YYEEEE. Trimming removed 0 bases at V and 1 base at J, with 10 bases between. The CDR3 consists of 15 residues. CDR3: CASSLELGANTEAFF. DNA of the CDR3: TGTGCCAGCAGCTTGGAGCTTGGGGCGAACACTGAAGCTTTCTTT.

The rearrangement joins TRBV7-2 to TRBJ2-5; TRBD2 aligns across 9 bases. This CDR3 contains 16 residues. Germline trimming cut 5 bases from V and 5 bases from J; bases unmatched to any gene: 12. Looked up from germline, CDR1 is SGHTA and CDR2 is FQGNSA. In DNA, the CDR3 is TGTGCCAGCAGCCCCGTGGCTAGCGGGGCCTCCGAGACCCAGTACTTC. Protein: CASSPVASGASETQYF.

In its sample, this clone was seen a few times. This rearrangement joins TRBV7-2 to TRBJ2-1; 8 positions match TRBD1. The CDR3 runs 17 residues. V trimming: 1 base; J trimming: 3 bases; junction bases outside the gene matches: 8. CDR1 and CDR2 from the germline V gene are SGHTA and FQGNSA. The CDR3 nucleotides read TGTGCCAGCAGCTTAGGTTTCGGACAGGGAAACTACAATGAGCAGTTCTTC. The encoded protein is CASSLGFGQGNYNEQFF.

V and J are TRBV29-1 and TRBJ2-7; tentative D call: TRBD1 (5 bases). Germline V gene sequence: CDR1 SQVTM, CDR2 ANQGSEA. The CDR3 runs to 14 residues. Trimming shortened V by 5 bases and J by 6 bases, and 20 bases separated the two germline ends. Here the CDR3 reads CSVMENSGSGEQYF. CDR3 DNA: TGCAGCGTTATGGAAAATTCAGGGTCCGGCGAGCAGTACTTC.

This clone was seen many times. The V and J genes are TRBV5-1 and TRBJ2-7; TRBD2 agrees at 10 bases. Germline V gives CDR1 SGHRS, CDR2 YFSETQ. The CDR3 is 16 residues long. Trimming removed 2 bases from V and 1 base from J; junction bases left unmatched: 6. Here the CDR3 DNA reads TGCGCCAGCAGCTTAAGAGCGGGAGGGCCTTCCTACGAGCAGTACTTC. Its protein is CASSLRAGGPSYEQYF.

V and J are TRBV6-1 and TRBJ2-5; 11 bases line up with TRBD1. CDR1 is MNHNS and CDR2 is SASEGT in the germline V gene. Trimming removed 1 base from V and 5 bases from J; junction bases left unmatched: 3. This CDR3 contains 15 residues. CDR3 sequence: CASSEGTGGWETQYF. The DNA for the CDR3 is TGTGCCAGCAGTGAAGGGACAGGGGGCTGGGAGACCCAGTACTTC.

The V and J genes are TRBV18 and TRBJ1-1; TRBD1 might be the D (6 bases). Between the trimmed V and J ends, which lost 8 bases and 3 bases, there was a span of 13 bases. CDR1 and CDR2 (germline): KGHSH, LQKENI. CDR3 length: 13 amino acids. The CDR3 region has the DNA TGTGCCAGCCACCAGGGGATGGACACTGAAGCTTTCTTT. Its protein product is CASHQGMDTEAFF.

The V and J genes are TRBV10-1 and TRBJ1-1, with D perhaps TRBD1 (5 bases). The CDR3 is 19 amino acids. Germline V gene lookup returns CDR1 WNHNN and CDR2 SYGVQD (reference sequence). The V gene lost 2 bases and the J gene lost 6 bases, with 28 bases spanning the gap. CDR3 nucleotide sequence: TGCGCCAGCAGTGAGGCAACGGATCCTGGGGGAGGAGTTAGGTCTGAAGCTTTCTTT. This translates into CASSEATDPGGGVRSEAFF.

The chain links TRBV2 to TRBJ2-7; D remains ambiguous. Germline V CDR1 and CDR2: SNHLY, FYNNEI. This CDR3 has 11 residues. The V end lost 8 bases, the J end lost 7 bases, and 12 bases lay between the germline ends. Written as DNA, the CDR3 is TGTGCCAGCGTAATACTTTTAGAGCAGTACTTC. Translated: CASVILLEQYF.

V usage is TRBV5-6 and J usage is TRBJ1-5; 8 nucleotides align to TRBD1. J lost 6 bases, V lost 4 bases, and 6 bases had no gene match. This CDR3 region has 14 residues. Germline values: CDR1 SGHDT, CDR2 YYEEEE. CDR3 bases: TGTGCCAGCAGCGCCGGACAGGGAACTCAGCCCCAGCATTTT. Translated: CASSAGQGTQPQHF.

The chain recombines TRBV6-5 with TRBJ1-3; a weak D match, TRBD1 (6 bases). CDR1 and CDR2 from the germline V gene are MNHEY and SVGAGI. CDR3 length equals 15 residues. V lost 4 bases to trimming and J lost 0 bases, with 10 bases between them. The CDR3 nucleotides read TGTGCCAGCAGTTTAACAGGGAGCTCTGGAAACACCATATATTTT. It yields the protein CASSLTGSSGNTIYF.

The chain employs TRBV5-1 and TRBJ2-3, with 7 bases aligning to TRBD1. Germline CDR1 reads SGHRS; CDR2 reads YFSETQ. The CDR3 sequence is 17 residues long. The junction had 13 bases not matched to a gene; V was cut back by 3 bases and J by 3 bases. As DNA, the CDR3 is TGCGCCAGCAGCTCTACCCCGACAGGGTTTAGAACAGATACGCAGTATTTT. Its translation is CASSSTPTGFRTDTQYF.

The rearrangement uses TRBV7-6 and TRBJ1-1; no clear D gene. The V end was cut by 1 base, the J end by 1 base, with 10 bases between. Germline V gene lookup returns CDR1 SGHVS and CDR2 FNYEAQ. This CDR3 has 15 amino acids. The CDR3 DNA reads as TGTGCCAGCAGCTTAGTCGGGTCGGGGAACACTGAAGCTTTCTTT. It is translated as CASSLVGSGNTEAFF.

The CDR3 is CAGRTGGDGEAFF. The CDR3 DNA reads TGTGCCGGCCGGACAGGGGGCGATGGGGAAGCTTTCTTT. This rearrangement joins TRBV6-6 to TRBJ1-1; 11 bases are shared with TRBD1. The CDR3 has 13 residues. V lost 11 bases and J lost 8; bases outside the gene matches: 10. CDR1 MNHNY and CDR2 SVGAGI come from the germline V gene (reference sequence).

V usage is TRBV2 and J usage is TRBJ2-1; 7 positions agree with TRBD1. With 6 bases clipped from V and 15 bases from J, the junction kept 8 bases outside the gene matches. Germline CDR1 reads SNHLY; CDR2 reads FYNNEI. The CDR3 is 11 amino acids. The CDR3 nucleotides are TGTGCCAGCAGGGGTGGGACAGCACCGTTCTTC. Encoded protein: CASRGGTAPFF.

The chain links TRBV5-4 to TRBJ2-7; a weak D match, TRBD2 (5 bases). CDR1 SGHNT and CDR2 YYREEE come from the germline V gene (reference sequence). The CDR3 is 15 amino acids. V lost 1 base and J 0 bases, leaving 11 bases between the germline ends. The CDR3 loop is CASSLFPGSSYEQYF. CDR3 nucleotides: TGTGCCAGCAGCTTGTTCCCTGGGAGCTCCTACGAGCAGTACTTC.

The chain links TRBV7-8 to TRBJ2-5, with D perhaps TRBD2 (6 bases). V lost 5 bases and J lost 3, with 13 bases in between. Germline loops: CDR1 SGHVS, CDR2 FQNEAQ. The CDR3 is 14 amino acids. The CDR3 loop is CASSLTQREETQYF. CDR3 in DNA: TGTGCCAGCAGCCTAACGCAGCGGGAAGAGACCCAGTACTTC.

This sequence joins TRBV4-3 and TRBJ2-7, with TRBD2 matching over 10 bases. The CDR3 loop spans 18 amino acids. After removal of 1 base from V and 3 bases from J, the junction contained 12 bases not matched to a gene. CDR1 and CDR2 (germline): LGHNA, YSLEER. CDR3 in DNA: TGCGCCAGCAGCCAAGCTATTACTAGCGGGGCGACGATCTACGAGCAGTACTTC. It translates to CASSQAITSGATIYEQYF.

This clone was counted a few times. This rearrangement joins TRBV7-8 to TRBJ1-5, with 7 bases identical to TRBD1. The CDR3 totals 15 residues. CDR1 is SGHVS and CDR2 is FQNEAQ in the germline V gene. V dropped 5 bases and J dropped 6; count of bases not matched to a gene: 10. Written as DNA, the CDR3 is TGTGCCAGCAGCATGGTCCGGGACAGAAGTCAGCCCCAGCATTTT. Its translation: CASSMVRDRSQPQHF.

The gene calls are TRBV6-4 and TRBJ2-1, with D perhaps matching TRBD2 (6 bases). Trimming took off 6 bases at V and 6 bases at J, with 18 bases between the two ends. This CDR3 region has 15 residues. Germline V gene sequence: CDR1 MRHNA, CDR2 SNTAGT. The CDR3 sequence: CASSPRTGTSNEQFF. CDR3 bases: TGTGCCAGCAGCCCTCGGACGGGGACTTCCAATGAGCAGTTCTTC.

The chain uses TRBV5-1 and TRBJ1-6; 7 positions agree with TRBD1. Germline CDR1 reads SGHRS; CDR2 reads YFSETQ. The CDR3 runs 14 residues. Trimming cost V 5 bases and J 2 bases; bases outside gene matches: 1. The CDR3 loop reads CASRTGAYNSPLHF. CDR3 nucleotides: TGCGCCAGCAGAACAGGGGCCTATAATTCACCCCTCCACTTT.

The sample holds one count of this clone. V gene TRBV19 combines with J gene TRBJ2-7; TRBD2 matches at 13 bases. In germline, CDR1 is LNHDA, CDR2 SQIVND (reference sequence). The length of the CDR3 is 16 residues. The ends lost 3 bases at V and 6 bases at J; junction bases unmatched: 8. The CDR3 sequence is CASSIGLAGEGGEQYF. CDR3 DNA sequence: TGTGCCAGTAGTATCGGACTAGCGGGAGAGGGGGGCGAGCAGTACTTC.

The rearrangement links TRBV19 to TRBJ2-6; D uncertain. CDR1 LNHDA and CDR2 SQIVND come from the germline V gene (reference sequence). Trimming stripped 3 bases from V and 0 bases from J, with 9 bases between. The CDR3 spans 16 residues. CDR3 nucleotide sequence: TGTGCCAGTAGTATTCTTCTGTCCTCTGGGGCCAACGTCCTGACTTTC. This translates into CASSILLSSGANVLTF.

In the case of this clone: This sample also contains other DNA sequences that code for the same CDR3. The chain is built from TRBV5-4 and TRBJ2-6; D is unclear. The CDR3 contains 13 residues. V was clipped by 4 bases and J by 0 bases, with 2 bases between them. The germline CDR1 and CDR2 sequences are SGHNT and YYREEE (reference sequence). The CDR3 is CASSLSGANVLTF. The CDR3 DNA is TGTGCCAGCAGCCTCTCTGGGGCCAACGTCCTGACTTTC. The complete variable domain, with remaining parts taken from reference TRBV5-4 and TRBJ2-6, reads ETGVTQSPTHLIKTRGQQVTLRCSSQSGHNTVSWYQQALGQGPQFIFQYYREEENGRGNFPPRFSGLQFPNYSSELNVNALELDDSALYLCASSLSGANVLTFGAGSRLTVL.

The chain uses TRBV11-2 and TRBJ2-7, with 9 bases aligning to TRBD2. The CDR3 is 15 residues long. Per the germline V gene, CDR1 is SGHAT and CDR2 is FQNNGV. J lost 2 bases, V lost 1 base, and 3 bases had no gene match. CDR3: CASSLGLAEAYEQYF. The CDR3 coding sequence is TGTGCCAGCAGCTTAGGACTAGCGGAGGCCTACGAGCAGTACTTC.

CDR3 sequence: CASSYRGGGYNEQFF. The CDR3 DNA follows: TGTGCCAGCAGTTACCGAGGCGGGGGATACAATGAGCAGTTCTTC. V and J are TRBV6-5 and TRBJ2-1, with 7 positions matching TRBD2. V lost 2 bases to trimming and J lost 4 bases; unmatched junction nucleotides: 5. The CDR3 runs 15 residues. Per the germline V gene, CDR1 is MNHEY and CDR2 is SVGAGI.

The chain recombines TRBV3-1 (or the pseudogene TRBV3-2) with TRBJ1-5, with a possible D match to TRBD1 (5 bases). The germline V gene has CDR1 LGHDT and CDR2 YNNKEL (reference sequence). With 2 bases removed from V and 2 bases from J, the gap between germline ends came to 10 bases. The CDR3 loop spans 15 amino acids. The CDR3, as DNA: TGTGCCAGCAGCCAACAGTGGGGGGGCAATCAGCCCCAGCATTTT. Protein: CASSQQWGGNQPQHF.

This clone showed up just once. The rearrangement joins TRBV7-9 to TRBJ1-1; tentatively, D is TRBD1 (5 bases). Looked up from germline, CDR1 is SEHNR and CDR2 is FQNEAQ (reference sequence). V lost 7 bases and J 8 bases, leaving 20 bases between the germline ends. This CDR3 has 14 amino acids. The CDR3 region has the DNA TGTGCCAGCAACCCCTCCGGGGGGGATCTAGAAGCTTTCTTT. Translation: CASNPSGGDLEAFF.

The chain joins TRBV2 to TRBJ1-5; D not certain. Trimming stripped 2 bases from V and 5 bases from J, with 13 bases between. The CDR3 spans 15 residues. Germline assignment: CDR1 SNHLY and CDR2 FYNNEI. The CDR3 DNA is TGTGCCAGCAGTGAATTAAGGAACACAGATCAGCCCCAGCATTTT. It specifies CASSELRNTDQPQHF.